These 5 T cell receptor beta chains were sequenced from one sample in a study of Ad26.COV2.S vaccination and SARS-CoV-2 variants. As to treatment: around 19 received Ad26.COV2.S at low or high dose, single or two shots; roughly five received placebo; per-sample allocation not given. At day 63 after the first vaccine or placebo injection, samples were drawn. Here immunoSEQ multiplex PCR was the method, and the copy in TCRdb shows in-frame clones only, minus some. The sample consists of about 380,000 clones, about 83% of them appearing once. The input for sequencing was peripheral blood, taken in a trial of Ad26.COV2.S vaccine versus placebo. The receptors here all came from a person aged 18 to 59 who received the Ad26.COV2.S COVID-19 vaccine or a placebo.

The chain employs TRBV3-1 (or the pseudogene TRBV3-2) and TRBJ1-1; tentatively, D is TRBD1 (5 bases). The CDR3 is 14 amino acids. Germline CDR1 reads LGHDT; CDR2 reads YNNKEL (reference sequence). With 4 bases removed from V and 4 bases from J, the gap between germline ends came to 13 bases. In DNA, the CDR3 is TGTGCCAGCAGCCCCCCTTGGGGGAGCACTGAAGCTTTCTTT. Its translation is CASSPPWGSTEAFF.

The J gene is TRBJ1-1, the V gene TRBV3-1 (or the pseudogene TRBV3-2); no clear D. Trimming shortened V by 1 base and J by 4 bases, and 7 bases separated the two germline ends. Germline V lookup: CDR1 LGHDT, CDR2 YNNKEL (reference sequence). CDR3 size: 13 residues. Written as DNA, the CDR3 is TGTGCCAGCAGCCAAGTCCACCTCACTGAAGCTTTCTTT. Amino acid sequence: CASSQVHLTEAFF.

The CDR3 is CASSSDGYTEAFF. The CDR3 coding sequence is TGCGCCAGCAGTTCGGACGGGTACACTGAAGCTTTCTTT. The chain recombines TRBV10-1 with TRBJ1-1; D unresolved. In germline, CDR1 is WNHNN, CDR2 SYGVQD (reference sequence). The V gene lost 5 bases and the J gene lost 3 bases, with 10 bases spanning the gap. The CDR3 has 13 amino acids.

The J gene is TRBJ1-2, the V gene TRBV5-1; 9 bases agree with TRBD1. CDR1 and CDR2 from the germline V gene are SGHRS and YFSETQ. Trimming cost V 2 bases and J 6 bases; bases outside gene matches: 8. The CDR3 loop spans 15 amino acids. The CDR3 protein is CASSLGRQGVNGYTF. CDR3 DNA sequence: TGCGCCAGCAGCTTAGGGAGACAGGGGGTAAATGGCTACACCTTC.

The chain uses TRBV25-1 and TRBJ1-6; D call uncertain. CDR1 is MGHDK and CDR2 is SYGVNS in the germline V gene. Trimming stripped 2 bases from V and 3 bases from J, with 11 bases between. This CDR3 is 16 amino acids long. CDR3 protein: CASSEIDLHYNSPLHF. CDR3 DNA: TGTGCCAGCAGTGAAATCGACCTTCACTATAATTCACCCCTCCACTTT.